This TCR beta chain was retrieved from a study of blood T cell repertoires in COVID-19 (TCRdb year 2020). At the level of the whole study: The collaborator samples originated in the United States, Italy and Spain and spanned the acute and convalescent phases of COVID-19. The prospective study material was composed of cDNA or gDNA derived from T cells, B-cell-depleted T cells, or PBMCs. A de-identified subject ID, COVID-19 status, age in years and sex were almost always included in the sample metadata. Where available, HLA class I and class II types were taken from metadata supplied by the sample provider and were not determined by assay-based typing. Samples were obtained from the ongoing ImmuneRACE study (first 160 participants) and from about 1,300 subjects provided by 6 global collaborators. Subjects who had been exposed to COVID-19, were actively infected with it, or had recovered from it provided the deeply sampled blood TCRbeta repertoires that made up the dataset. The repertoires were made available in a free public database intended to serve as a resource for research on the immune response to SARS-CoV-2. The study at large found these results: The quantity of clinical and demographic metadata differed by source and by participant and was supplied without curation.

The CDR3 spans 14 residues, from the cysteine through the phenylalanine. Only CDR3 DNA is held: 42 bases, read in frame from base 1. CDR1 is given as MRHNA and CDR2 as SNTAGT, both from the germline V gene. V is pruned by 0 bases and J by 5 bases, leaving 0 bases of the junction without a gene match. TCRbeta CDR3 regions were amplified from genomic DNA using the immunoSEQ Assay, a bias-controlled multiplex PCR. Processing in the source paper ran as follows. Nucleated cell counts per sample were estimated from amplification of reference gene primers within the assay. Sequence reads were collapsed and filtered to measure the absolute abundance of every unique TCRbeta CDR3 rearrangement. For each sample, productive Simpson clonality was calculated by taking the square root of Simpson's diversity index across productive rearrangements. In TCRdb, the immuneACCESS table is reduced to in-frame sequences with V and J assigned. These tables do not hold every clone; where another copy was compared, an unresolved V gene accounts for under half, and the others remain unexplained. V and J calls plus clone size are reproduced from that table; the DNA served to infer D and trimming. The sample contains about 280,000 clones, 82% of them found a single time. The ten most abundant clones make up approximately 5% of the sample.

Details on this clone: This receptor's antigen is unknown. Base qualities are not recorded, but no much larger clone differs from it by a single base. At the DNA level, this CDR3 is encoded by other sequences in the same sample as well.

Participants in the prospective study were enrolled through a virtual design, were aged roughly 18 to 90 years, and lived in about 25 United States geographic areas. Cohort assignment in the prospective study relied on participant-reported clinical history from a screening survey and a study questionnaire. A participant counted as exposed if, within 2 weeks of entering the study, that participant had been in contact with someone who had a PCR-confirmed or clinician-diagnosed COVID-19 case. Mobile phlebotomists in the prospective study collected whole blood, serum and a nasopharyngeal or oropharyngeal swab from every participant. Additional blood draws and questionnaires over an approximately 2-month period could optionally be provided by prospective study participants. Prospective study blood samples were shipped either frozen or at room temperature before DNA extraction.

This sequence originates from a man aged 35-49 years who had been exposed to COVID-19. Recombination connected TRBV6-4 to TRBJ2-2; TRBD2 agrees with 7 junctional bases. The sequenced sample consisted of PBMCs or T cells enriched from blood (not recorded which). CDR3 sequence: CASSDSGGTGELFF. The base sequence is TGTGCCAGCAGTGACTCGGGAGGGACCGGGGAGCTGTTTTTT.